The T cell receptor (beta chain) described here comes from a study of shared clonotypes between healthy human individuals. All donors were healthy HIV-negative adults lacking recent acute infections or vaccinations. The CDR3 covers 14 residues. The V gene end was trimmed by 2 bases and the J gene end by 0 bases; junction bases not matched to a gene: 1. Germline CDR1 reads SNHLY; CDR2 reads FYNNEI. Libraries were prepared by immunoSEQ multiplex PCR; TCRdb keeps only in-frame clonotypes and omits some of them. This sample yields about 770,000 clones, of which roughly two thirds are seen a single time; less than 2% belongs to the top ten.

This chain uses TRBV2 with TRBJ2-7, with 7 bases aligning to TRBD2. The specimen sequenced was memory CD4+ T cells sorted from blood. This sample's subset: CD45RA-negative fraction. The sequence came from a woman younger than 45 in good health. CDR3 amino acids: CASSELAASYEQYF. The DNA of the CDR3 is TGTGCCAGCAGTGAACTAGCGGCCTCCTACGAGCAGTACTTC.